This is a list of T cell receptor beta chains from one sample in a study of blood T cell repertoires in COVID-19. Clones were read by immunoSEQ multiplex PCR, and TCRdb kept only the in-frame ones, dropping some. The sample has about 100,000 clones; 80% to 90% are singletons. Sequenced: peripheral blood. These receptors came from a human donor in a cohort sampled during active COVID-19. Each CDR3 is given with its conserved first and last residue. The order of the fields is D gene, V gene, J gene, clone size, CDR3 protein, CDR3 DNA. D genes are given only for firm matches. Where a row states a size, it is once, few, many or the class of an expanded clone; other rows omit it.

TRBD1	TRBV4-1	TRBJ2-2	.	CASSKDRGQNTGELFF	TGCGCCAGCAGTAAGGACAGGGGGCAGAACACCGGGGAGCTGTTTTTT
TRBD2	TRBV2	TRBJ2-5	.	CASSRSPGLAGQETQYF	TGTGCCAGCAGCCGAAGTCCGGGACTAGCGGGCCAAGAGACCCAGTACTTC
.	TRBV7-2	TRBJ1-4	.	CASSLMKQPNEKLFF	TGTGCCAGCAGCTTAATGAAACAGCCCAATGAAAAACTGTTTTTT
TRBD1	TRBV6-2/TRBV6-3	TRBJ2-6	.	CASSKTGAGANVLTF	TGTGCCAGCAGTAAGACAGGGGCTGGGGCCAACGTCCTGACTTTC
TRBD1	TRBV7-3	TRBJ1-4	.	CASSSGQGSEKLFF	TGTGCCAGCAGCTCTGGACAGGGGAGTGAAAAACTGTTTTTT
.	TRBV20-1	TRBJ2-7	once	CSRHTPDEQYF	TGCAGTCGCCACACGCCCGACGAGCAGTACTTC
TRBD1	TRBV28	TRBJ1-4	.	CASSLFPPRTGGDEKLFF	TGTGCCAGCAGTTTATTCCCCCCCCGGACAGGGGGCGATGAAAAACTGTTTTTT
TRBD1	TRBV5-1	TRBJ1-2	.	CASSPDRADGYTF	TGCGCCAGCAGCCCGGACAGGGCGGATGGCTACACCTTC
.	TRBV12-3/TRBV12-4	TRBJ2-1	.	CASSLLETGEQFF	TGTGCCAGCAGTCTCTTAGAAACTGGTGAGCAGTTCTTC
TRBD2	TRBV7-2	TRBJ2-7	.	CASSSQGLAQTYEQYF	TGTGCCAGCAGCTCTCAGGGACTAGCACAGACCTACGAGCAGTACTTC
TRBD1	TRBV11-3	TRBJ2-2	.	CASSPQGARTGELFF	TGTGCCAGCAGCCCACAGGGGGCGAGGACCGGGGAGCTGTTTTTT
.	TRBV15	TRBJ2-1	.	CATSSLLGYPNEQFF	TGTGCCACCAGCAGTCTTCTGGGCTACCCAAATGAGCAGTTCTTC
TRBD2	TRBV28	TRBJ2-1	.	CASSFAQVWTSGVYNEQFF	TGTGCCAGCAGTTTCGCCCAAGTTTGGACTAGCGGGGTATACAATGAGCAGTTCTTC
TRBD1	TRBV7-2	TRBJ2-7	.	CASSLGDRGYEQYF	TGTGCCAGCAGCTTAGGGGACAGGGGCTACGAGCAGTACTTC
.	TRBV11-2	TRBJ2-7	.	CASSGLTYEQYF	TGTGCCAGCAGCGGACTTACCTACGAGCAGTACTTC
TRBD2	TRBV7-2	TRBJ2-5	.	CASSLGSGGVQETQYF	TGTGCCAGCAGCTTAGGTAGCGGGGGAGTGCAAGAGACCCAGTACTTC
.	TRBV6-2/TRBV6-3	TRBJ2-1	.	CASSRGGGGYRYNEQFF	TGTGCCAGCAGCCGAGGGGGAGGGGGGTATCGGTACAATGAGCAGTTCTTC
.	TRBV9	TRBJ2-1	once	CASSVGASSYNEQFF	TGTGCCAGCAGCGTAGGGGCCAGCTCCTACAATGAGCAGTTCTTC
TRBD2	TRBV25-1	TRBJ2-1	.	CASSEWGGNEQFF	TGTGCCAGCAGTGAATGGGGGGGCAATGAGCAGTTCTTC
TRBD1	TRBV5-6	TRBJ1-6	.	CASSNRGLGNSPLHF	TGTGCCAGCAGCAACAGGGGTCTGGGCAATTCACCCCTCCACTTT
TRBD2	TRBV6-2/TRBV6-3	TRBJ2-1	.	CASSRPSSGVNNEQFF	TGTGCCAGCAGCCGACCATCTAGCGGGGTTAACAATGAGCAGTTCTTC
TRBD1	TRBV5-1	TRBJ1-5	.	CASSLRPGGEDQPQHF	TGCGCCAGCAGCTTAAGGCCAGGGGGCGAGGATCAGCCCCAGCATTTT
TRBD1	TRBV19	TRBJ2-3	.	CASSIGDRGRTDTQYF	TGTGCCAGTAGTATAGGGGACAGGGGTAGGACAGATACGCAGTATTTT
.	TRBV30	TRBJ2-1	.	CAWDSIGANEQFF	TGTGCCTGGGACTCCATAGGGGCCAATGAGCAGTTCTTC
TRBD2	TRBV5-1	TRBJ2-2	.	CASSLTSGRAGGNTGELFF	TGCGCCAGCAGCTTGACTAGCGGGAGGGCCGGGGGTAACACCGGGGAGCTGTTTTTT
TRBD2	TRBV15	TRBJ2-1	.	CATSREGVLAGGGNEQFF	TGTGCCACCAGCAGAGAGGGAGTTCTAGCGGGAGGGGGGAATGAGCAGTTCTTC
TRBD2	TRBV9	TRBJ2-7	.	CASSVGVAGGPYEQYF	TGTGCCAGCAGCGTAGGAGTAGCGGGAGGGCCCTACGAGCAGTACTTC
.	TRBV7-2	TRBJ2-1	.	CASSLELVGREQFF	TGTGCCAGCAGCTTAGAACTAGTGGGCCGTGAGCAGTTCTTC
TRBD2	TRBV5-4	TRBJ2-1	.	CASSLQGLAGVNNEQFF	TGTGCCAGCAGTCTTCAGGGACTAGCGGGAGTGAACAATGAGCAGTTCTTC
.	TRBV5-1	TRBJ1-3	.	CASSLKAAGGSGNTIYF	TGCGCCAGCAGCTTGAAGGCCGCAGGTGGCTCTGGAAACACCATATATTTT
.	TRBV5-1	TRBJ1-3	.	CASSLSPGTGNTIYF	TGCGCCAGCAGCTTGAGTCCGGGGACTGGAAACACCATATATTTT
.	TRBV25-1	TRBJ2-7	.	CASTRTRVSSYEQYF	TGTGCCAGCACCCGAACCAGGGTTAGCTCCTACGAGCAGTACTTC
TRBD2	TRBV7-8	TRBJ2-7	.	CASSFGTSGSLSYEQYF	TGTGCCAGCAGCTTCGGGACTAGCGGGAGTCTTTCCTACGAGCAGTACTTC
.	TRBV27	TRBJ1-4	.	CASSKSDEKLFF	TGTGCCAGCAGTAAGTCGGATGAAAAACTGTTTTTT
TRBD1	TRBV5-1	TRBJ2-5	.	CASSPRDRQETQYF	TGCGCCAGCAGCCCAAGGGACAGACAAGAGACCCAGTACTTC
TRBD2	TRBV18	TRBJ2-1	.	CASSPGRALKNEQFF	TGTGCCAGCTCCCCCGGGAGGGCCCTTAAGAATGAGCAGTTCTTC
TRBD2	TRBV7-2	TRBJ2-3	.	CASSLGQPGGDTQYF	TGTGCCAGCAGCTTAGGACAGCCGGGGGGAGATACGCAGTATTTT
TRBD2	TRBV5-1	TRBJ2-1	.	CASSWRGGGDNEQFF	TGCGCCAGCAGCTGGAGGGGCGGGGGAGACAATGAGCAGTTCTTC
.	TRBV28	TRBJ2-1	.	CASSLFGYNEQFF	TGTGCCAGCAGTTTGTTCGGGTACAATGAGCAGTTCTTC
TRBD1	TRBV5-6	TRBJ2-3	.	CASSSQGRTDTQYF	TGTGCCAGCAGCTCACAGGGGCGCACAGATACGCAGTATTTT
TRBD2	TRBV19	TRBJ2-7	.	CASSPLAGRSSYEQYF	TGTGCCAGTAGCCCGTTAGCGGGCCGAAGCTCCTACGAGCAGTACTTC
TRBD2	TRBV5-1	TRBJ2-1	.	CASSYFSGGRASNEQFF	TGCGCCAGCAGCTACTTCTCTGGCGGGAGGGCCTCCAATGAGCAGTTCTTC
.	TRBV28	TRBJ1-1	.	CASSDFVTEAFF	TGTGCCAGCAGTGACTTCGTAACTGAAGCTTTCTTT
TRBD1	TRBV3-1/TRBV3-2	TRBJ1-1	.	CASSQGQGTEAFF	TGTGCCAGCAGCCAAGGACAGGGAACTGAAGCTTTCTTT
.	TRBV24-1	TRBJ1-1	.	CATSEGGVNTEAFF	TGTGCCACCAGTGAGGGAGGGGTGAACACTGAAGCTTTCTTT
.	TRBV3-1/TRBV3-2	TRBJ2-7	.	CASSQDDFSSSYEQYF	TGTGCCAGCAGCCAAGACGACTTCTCGAGCTCCTACGAGCAGTACTTC
TRBD1	TRBV7-9	TRBJ1-6	.	CASSLDRGVANSPLHF	TGTGCCAGCAGCTTAGACAGGGGGGTTGCTAATTCACCCCTCCACTTT
.	TRBV5-1	TRBJ2-6	.	CASGPDGSSGANVLTF	TGCGCCAGCGGCCCGGACGGGAGCTCTGGGGCCAACGTCCTGACTTTC
TRBD2	TRBV14	TRBJ2-1	.	CASSQALGLAVSNEQFF	TGTGCCAGCAGCCAAGCTCTGGGACTAGCGGTCAGCAATGAGCAGTTCTTC
TRBD1	TRBV27	TRBJ2-5	.	CASSPPGQGASKTQYF	TGTGCCAGCAGTCCCCCGGGACAGGGGGCATCGAAGACCCAGTACTTC